The next 28 T cell receptor beta chains were all read from a single sample in a study of OX40 agonist ivuxolimab in advanced cancers. Preparation of the library involved the immunoSEQ multiplex PCR assay. The clones in this table, taken by TCRdb from immuneACCESS, are in-frame only. Not every clone is retained; where verified, under half of the shortfall comes from an unresolved V gene, and the cause of the rest is unknown. Within this sample are around 63,000 clones, with 80% to 95% of them counted one time only. The top ten clonotypes cover approximately 25% of the sample. Here the sequenced sample was CD4+ or CD8+ T cells sorted from blood, taken in a trial of the OX40 agonist ivuxolimab. These receptors all come from an adult with an advanced solid tumor such as melanoma, head and neck, liver or kidney cancer.

Concerning this clone: Sequence at one end of the junction differs from germline and may be a read error. The DNA of the CDR3 is TGTGCTAGCAGCCAACTGGGGGGGCGGGAGACCCAGTACTTC. Its protein product is CASSQLGGRETQYF. J is TRBJ2-5 and V is TRBV7-7; D is possibly TRBD2 (7 bases). Germline V gene data show CDR1 as SSHAT and CDR2 as FNYEAQ (reference sequence). This CDR3 contains 14 residues.

The chain is built from TRBV28 and TRBJ1-5; D unclear. V was trimmed by 2 bases and J by 0 bases, leaving 8 bases between them. Looked up from germline, CDR1 is MDHEN and CDR2 is SYDVKM. The CDR3 consists of 15 residues. The CDR3 region is CASSLEWDSNQPQHF. The CDR3 DNA is TGTGCCAGCAGTTTAGAGTGGGATAGCAATCAGCCCCAGCATTTT.

The V and J genes are TRBV19 and TRBJ2-7; 9 bases fit TRBD1. The germline V gene encodes CDR1 LNHDA and CDR2 SQIVND (reference sequence). With V trimmed by 5 bases and J by 5 bases, 10 bases remained unmatched. The CDR3 sequence is 15 residues long. For the CDR3, the DNA is TGTGCCAGTAGTCCCCCCGGGACAGGGAGCGACGAGCAGTACTTC. The encoded protein is CASSPPGTGSDEQYF.

The count of this clone is one. V and J are TRBV29-1 and TRBJ2-7; D is possibly TRBD1 or TRBD2 (5 bases each). This CDR3 has 12 residues. Looked up from germline, CDR1 is SQVTM and CDR2 is ANQGSEA. V lost 5 bases and J lost 6, with 14 bases in between. The CDR3 region has the DNA TGCAGCGTTACCATGGGGGACGGCGAGCAGTACTTC. Protein product: CSVTMGDGEQYF.

The chain uses TRBV2 and TRBJ2-5, with TRBD2 matching 12 bases. The germline gives CDR1 SNHLY, CDR2 FYNNEI. Trimming cost V 10 bases and J 4 bases; bases outside gene matches: 13. The CDR3 is made up of 16 amino acids. The CDR3 region has the DNA TGTGCCATTCGACTAGCGGGAGTGGCGGTGGGAGAGACCCAGTACTTC. It yields the protein CAIRLAGVAVGETQYF.

The chain is built from TRBV9 and TRBJ2-7; 7 nucleotides match TRBD1. Trimming cost V 0 bases and J 2 bases; bases outside gene matches: 5. The CDR3 is made up of 15 amino acids. Germline V gene data show CDR1 as SGDLS and CDR2 as YYNGEE. CDR3 sequence (DNA): TGTGCCAGCAGCGTAGAGGGGGACAGTGCCTACGAGCAGTACTTC. Protein: CASSVEGDSAYEQYF.

The genes are TRBV6-5 and TRBJ1-1; possibly TRBD1 for D (6 bases). V was clipped by 6 bases and J by 2 bases, with 16 bases between them. In germline, CDR1 is MNHEY, CDR2 SVGAGI. The CDR3 has 15 residues. Here the CDR3 reads CASRILWTENTEAFF. Written as DNA, the CDR3 is TGTGCCAGCAGAATATTATGGACAGAAAACACTGAAGCTTTCTTT.

V is TRBV5-1 and J is TRBJ1-4; TRBD1 might be the D (6 bases). This CDR3 is built from 17 residues. Germline V gene sequence: CDR1 SGHRS, CDR2 YFSETQ. V shed 0 bases and J shed 8 bases, with 20 bases lying between them. The CDR3 loop is CASSLGETGLLGEKLFF. The CDR3 coding sequence is TGCGCCAGCAGCTTGGGGGAGACAGGCCTATTAGGGGAAAAACTGTTTTTT.

The sample holds a few counts of this clone. The CDR3 here is CASSIAGRETDTQYF. CDR3 nucleotide sequence: TGTGCCAGTAGTATAGCGGGCAGGGAAACAGATACGCAGTATTTT. The V call is TRBV19, the J call TRBJ2-3; D is possibly TRBD1 (5 bases). This CDR3 is 15 amino acids long. Trimming took 1 base from V and 3 from J, leaving 11 bases between them. Germline V lookup: CDR1 LNHDA, CDR2 SQIVND (reference sequence). Drawing the rest from reference TRBV19 and TRBJ2-3, the complete variable domain is DGGITQSPKYLFRKEGQNVTLSCEQNLNHDAMYWYRQDPGQGLRLIYYSQIVNDFQKGDIAEGYSVSREKKESFPLTVTSAQKNPTAFYLCASSIAGRETDTQYFGPGTRLTVL.

The chain uses TRBV4-2 and TRBJ2-2, with TRBD2 identical over 8 bases. CDR1 is LGHNA and CDR2 is YNFKEQ in the germline V gene. Trimming removed 10 bases from V and 6 bases from J; junction bases left unmatched: 7. The length of the CDR3 is 13 residues. The CDR3 sequence is CATRAGAAGELFF. Written as DNA, the CDR3 is TGTGCCACTAGAGCGGGAGCGGCCGGGGAGCTGTTTTTT.

V is TRBV7-8 and J is TRBJ2-7; 7 positions agree with TRBD1. J gave up 6 bases and V 1 base, and 9 bases lay outside the gene matches. In germline, CDR1 is SGHVS, CDR2 FQNEAQ. The CDR3 is 15 residues long. This CDR3 reads CASSLEPDRFREQYF. The CDR3 nucleotides read TGTGCCAGCAGCTTAGAGCCGGACAGGTTTCGCGAGCAGTACTTC.

As for this clone: Other DNA sequences in this specimen translate into the identical CDR3. The chain joins TRBV19 to TRBJ2-1; D is uncertain. The germline V gene encodes CDR1 LNHDA and CDR2 SQIVND (reference sequence). V was trimmed by 5 bases and J by 6 bases, leaving 8 bases between them. This CDR3 region has 12 residues. The CDR3 spells CASSSLGNEQFF. Written as DNA, the CDR3 is TGTGCCAGTAGTTCCCTCGGCAATGAGCAGTTCTTC.

The rearrangement uses TRBV27 and TRBJ2-7; maybe TRBD2 (6 bases). CDR3 length: 13 amino acids. Germline lookup yields CDR1 MNHEY and CDR2 SMNVEV (reference sequence). Trimming took 6 bases from V and 6 from J, leaving 15 bases between them. In DNA form, the CDR3 reads TGTGCCAGCAGCTCGGGACTGCCGGGCGAGCAGTACTTC. As protein: CASSSGLPGEQYF.

The CDR3 DNA follows: TGTGCCAGCAGCCAATCTAGCGCCCAGCAGGCAGATACGCAGTATTTT. It translates to CASSQSSAQQADTQYF. V is TRBV7-9 and J is TRBJ2-3, with D possibly matching TRBD2 (6 bases). With 5 bases removed from V and 4 bases from J, the gap between germline ends came to 19 bases. The CDR3 extends over 16 amino acids. Germline lookup yields CDR1 SEHNR and CDR2 FQNEAQ (reference sequence). Full variable domain (outside the CDR3, taken from reference TRBV7-9 and TRBJ2-3): DTGVSQNPRHKITKRGQNVTFRCDPISEHNRLYWYRQTLGQGPEFLTYFQNEAQLEKSRLLSDRFSAERPKGSFSTLEIQRTEQGDSAMYLCASSQSSAQQADTQYFGPGTRLTVL.

The CDR3 DNA is TGCGCCAGCAGCTTGGAACTAGCGGGCCGAAGGGAGCAGTACTTC. It yields the protein CASSLELAGRREQYF. The J gene is TRBJ2-7, the V gene TRBV5-1; 9 nucleotides agree with TRBD2. This CDR3 is 15 amino acids long. J lost 7 bases, V lost 0 bases, and 8 bases had no gene match. Per germline, CDR1 SGHRS and CDR2 YFSETQ.

The chain recombines TRBV27 with TRBJ2-5; the D is unclear. The CDR3 loop spans 15 amino acids. The ends were cut back, 2 bases at V and 1 base at J, with 11 bases in the middle. CDR1 is MNHEY, CDR2 SMNVEV, per germline (reference sequence). For the CDR3, the DNA is TGTGCCAGCAGTTTAGGGCGTGCCATCCAAGAGACCCAGTACTTC. The encoded protein is CASSLGRAIQETQYF.

The chain recombines TRBV27 with TRBJ2-7, with 11 bases fitting TRBD1. Germline-derived CDR1 and CDR2 are MNHEY and SMNVEV (reference sequence). J lost 7 bases, V lost 5 bases, and 7 bases had no gene match. This CDR3 comprises 14 residues. The CDR3 DNA reads as TGTGCCAGCAGTCAACGGACAGGGGGCGAGGAGCAGTACTTC. As protein: CASSQRTGGEEQYF.

Of note for this clone: Within the sample, other DNA sequences also encode this same CDR3. The gene calls are TRBV13 and TRBJ2-7; maybe TRBD1 (5 bases). V was shortened by 5 bases and J by 2 bases, with 10 bases between the two germline ends. The CDR3 loop spans 13 amino acids. Germline CDR1 and CDR2: PRHDT and FYEKMQ (reference sequence). This chain's CDR3 is CASSMDTAYEQYF. The CDR3 DNA reads as TGTGCCAGCAGCATGGACACAGCCTACGAGCAGTACTTC.

This chain connects TRBV5-1 to TRBJ2-3, with D hard to call. Germline V gene sequence: CDR1 SGHRS, CDR2 YFSETQ. V lost 8 bases and J 2 bases, leaving 12 bases between the germline ends. The CDR3 is 13 amino acids. The CDR3 nucleotides read TGCGCCAGTACCGGCGTCCCCACAGATACGCAGTATTTT. Protein sequence: CASTGVPTDTQYF.

J is TRBJ2-1 and V is TRBV6-6; possibly TRBD1 for D (6 bases). In germline, CDR1 is MNHNY, CDR2 SVGAGI (reference sequence). The CDR3 spans 14 residues. Trimming left V 8 bases short and J 5 bases short, with 16 bases between. DNA for the CDR3: TGTGCCAGCGGACTGGCAGGGGTAAACAATGAGCAGTTCTTC. It codes for CASGLAGVNNEQFF.

This chain links TRBV27 with TRBJ2-7; D is perhaps TRBD1 (6 bases). Per the germline V gene, CDR1 is MNHEY and CDR2 is SMNVEV (reference sequence). The CDR3 extends over 12 amino acids. V lost 6 bases, J lost 3 bases, and 9 bases lay in between. The CDR3 region has the DNA TGTGCCAGCAGCAGAGGGGGCTACGAGCAGTACTTC. Its translation is CASSRGGYEQYF.

The chain carries TRBV27 and TRBJ2-3, with TRBD2 matching 7 bases. Trimming at V came to 10 bases and at J to 4 bases, leaving 8 bases not matched to a gene. Germline V gene lookup returns CDR1 MNHEY and CDR2 SMNVEV (reference sequence). The CDR3 spans 13 residues. The CDR3 nucleotides are TGTGCCACTTCGACGGGAGGAGCAGATACGCAGTATTTT. Translation: CATSTGGADTQYF.

The chain carries TRBV14 and TRBJ2-1; 9 bases fit TRBD2. The CDR3 runs to 14 residues. J gave up 7 bases and V 2 bases, and 3 bases lay outside the gene matches. CDR1 and CDR2 (germline): SGHDN, FVKESK. CDR3 nucleotides: TGTGCCAGCAGCCAATGGACTAGCGTTAATGAGCAGTTCTTC. It is translated as CASSQWTSVNEQFF.

The V gene is TRBV11-3, the J gene TRBJ2-1; D is ambiguous. CDR1 and CDR2 (germline): SGHNT, YENEEA. The CDR3 runs 15 residues. Trimming shortened V by 1 base and J by 0 bases, and 7 bases separated the two germline ends. This CDR3 is CASSLGPSSYNEQFF. DNA of the CDR3: TGTGCCAGCAGCTTAGGCCCTAGCTCCTACAATGAGCAGTTCTTC. Using reference TRBV11-3 and TRBJ2-1 for the parts outside the CDR3, the full variable domain is EAGVVQSPRYKIIEKKQPVAFWCNPISGHNTLYWYLQNLGQGPELLIRYENEEAVDDSQLPKDRFSAERLKGVDSTLKIQPAELGDSAVYLCASSLGPSSYNEQFFGPGTRLTVL.

This clone has more than one count but fewer than ten. This sequence joins TRBV4-1 and TRBJ2-7, with D hard to call. Trimming removed 1 base from V and 0 bases from J, with 13 bases in between. Looked up from germline, CDR1 is MGHRA and CDR2 is YSYEKL. The CDR3 spans 16 residues. CDR3 sequence (DNA): TGCGCCAGCAGCCAAGGAGCCAGCCCTTTCTCCTACGAGCAGTACTTC. Translating it yields CASSQGASPFSYEQYF.

The gene calls are TRBV6-5 and TRBJ2-1; 9 bases are a match to TRBD1. The CDR3 covers 15 residues. With V trimmed by 4 bases and J by 1 base, 2 bases remained unmatched. Germline V lookup: CDR1 MNHEY, CDR2 SVGAGI. In DNA form, the CDR3 reads TGTGCCAGCAGTTCCGGGACAGGGTCCTACAATGAGCAGTTCTTC. It translates to CASSSGTGSYNEQFF.

The V call is TRBV10-2, the J call TRBJ2-7; 7 bases fit TRBD1. CDR1 is WSHSY, CDR2 SAAADI, per germline. J lost 6 bases, V lost 8 bases, and 13 bases had no gene match. The CDR3 has 14 amino acids. CDR3 protein: CASGTAGHGVEQYF. CDR3 in DNA: TGCGCCAGCGGGACAGCTGGCCACGGGGTCGAGCAGTACTTC.

The V and J genes are TRBV4-1 and TRBJ1-2, with TRBD1 as a possible D gene (5 bases). This CDR3 region has 15 residues. The V gene's germline CDR1 is MGHRA and CDR2 YSYEKL. Trimming removed 0 bases at V and 1 base at J, with 9 bases between. The CDR3 region is CASSQDRGVNYGYTF. Here the CDR3 DNA reads TGCGCCAGCAGCCAAGATCGAGGGGTTAACTATGGCTACACCTTC.